These 27 T cell receptor beta chains were all obtained from the same sample, sequenced in a study of T-cell reconstitution after alpha-beta-depleted transplantation in children. The authors prepared the TCRbeta library with unique molecular identifiers. TCRdb reanalysed the PCR reads using MiXCR and keeps one entry per CDR3 protein. The data contain some 830,000 distinct CDR3 sequences, 15% to 20% of them singletons. The sequencing here drew on PBMCs, mostly from graft donor cells, taken 360 days after TCRalphabeta/CD19-depleted stem cell transplant. These receptors all come from a male patient aged 10-17 years who had a stem cell transplant for acute lymphoblastic leukemia, so the T cells may come from the graft donor.

This clonotype has just one count. The rearrangement uses TRBV4-1 and TRBJ2-1, with 7 bases that match TRBD2. V lost 0 bases, J lost 0 bases, and 8 bases stayed unmatched. The germline gives CDR1 MGHRA, CDR2 YSYEKL. The CDR3 covers 18 residues. In nucleotides, the CDR3 is TGCGCCAGCAGCCAAGAGGGTGTGGGGGGGAACTCCTACAATGAGCAGTTCTTC. This encodes CASSQEGVGGNSYNEQFF.

This clonotype was seen at least ten times. The chain combines TRBV18 with TRBJ2-3; a possible D gene is TRBD2 (6 bases). Germline assignment: CDR1 KGHSH and CDR2 LQKENI. The germline V and J ends were trimmed by 3 bases and 3 bases, with 16 bases remaining between them. The CDR3 has 16 amino acids. CDR3 in amino acids: CASSPRAGPWTDTQYF. The CDR3 nucleotides read TGTGCCAGCTCACCTAGGGCGGGACCGTGGACAGATACGCAGTATTTT.

This clonotype was detected a few times. The chain recombines TRBV11-1 with TRBJ2-1, with D perhaps assigned TRBD1 or TRBD2 (5 bases each). The CDR3 runs to 18 residues. Per the germline V gene, CDR1 is SGHAT and CDR2 is FQDESV (reference sequence). Trimming removed 1 base from V and 4 bases from J, with 20 bases in between. CDR3 nucleotide sequence: TGTGCCAGCAGCTTAGAAGGCCTGAGGGGCCCCCTATACAATGAGCAGTTCTTC. It specifies CASSLEGLRGPLYNEQFF.

The table lists this clonotype with a few counts. The V call is TRBV20-1, the J call TRBJ1-6, with D uncertain. The CDR3 is 11 residues long. Trimming took off 6 bases at V and 10 bases at J, with 10 bases between the two ends. Germline lookup yields CDR1 DFQATT and CDR2 SNEGSKA (reference sequence). CDR3 bases: TGCAGTGCCAGCGGATCATCACCCCTCCACTTT. Amino acid sequence: CSASGSSPLHF.

Regarding this clonotype: An end of the junction differs from the germline gene, which may be a read error. V and J are TRBV7-9 and TRBJ1-1; D possibly corresponds to TRBD1 (6 bases). Germline values: CDR1 SEHNR, CDR2 FQNEAQ (reference sequence). CDR3 length: 13 amino acids. CDR3 sequence: CASRLGGETEAFF. In DNA form, the CDR3 reads TGTGCCAGCAGGTTAGGGGGGGAAACTGAAGCTTTCTTT. Full variable domain (outside the CDR3, taken from reference TRBV7-9 and TRBJ1-1): DTGVSQNPRHKITKRGQNVTFRCDPISEHNRLYWYRQTLGQGPEFLTYFQNEAQLEKSRLLSDRFSAERPKGSFSTLEIQRTEQGDSAMYLCASRLGGETEAFFGQGTRLTVV.

This clonotype has a handful of counts. V gene TRBV6-2 or TRBV6-3 combines with J gene TRBJ2-1; 7 bases fit TRBD2. CDR1 is MNHEY, CDR2 SVGEGT, per germline. J was trimmed by 3 bases and V by 4 bases; bases with no gene match: 6. The CDR3 has 15 amino acids. CDR3 loop: CASSFPGLNYNEQFF. In nucleotides, the CDR3 is TGTGCCAGCAGTTTTCCGGGACTAAACTACAATGAGCAGTTCTTC.

This clonotype was recorded many times. The chain recombines TRBV18 with TRBJ2-1; possible D gene TRBD1, 6 bases. Germline-derived CDR1 and CDR2 are KGHSH and LQKENI. V was pared by 4 bases and J by 6 bases, with 19 bases between. The CDR3 is 16 amino acids. The CDR3 loop reads CASSLTGLELVNEQFF. The CDR3 DNA reads as TGTGCCAGCTCACTTACAGGGTTGGAGTTGGTCAATGAGCAGTTCTTC.

This sequence joins TRBV6-5 and TRBJ1-6, with D tentatively TRBD1 (5 bases). In germline, CDR1 is MNHEY, CDR2 SVGAGI. V lost 4 bases to trimming and J lost 10 bases, with 17 bases between them. CDR3 size: 15 residues. The CDR3 sequence is CASSWGPNRLSPLHF. The CDR3 DNA reads as TGTGCCAGCAGTTGGGGACCCAACCGGTTATCACCCCTCCACTTT.

This rearrangement joins TRBV7-8 to TRBJ2-5, with 7 bases that match TRBD2. CDR3 length equals 17 residues. V was pared by 1 base and J by 0 bases, with 8 bases of the junction left unmatched. CDR1 and CDR2 from the germline V gene are SGHVS and FQNEAQ. CDR3 sequence reads: CASSLGGGRAYQETQYF. In nucleotides, the CDR3 is TGTGCCAGCAGCTTAGGCGGCGGGAGAGCGTACCAAGAGACCCAGTACTTC.

The table lists this clonotype with a few counts. The chain links TRBV29-1 to TRBJ2-3; 8 nucleotides line up with TRBD2. With 5 bases clipped from V and 12 bases from J, the junction kept 7 bases outside the gene matches. Germline V CDR1 and CDR2: SQVTM, ANQGSEA. The length of the CDR3 is 11 residues. Written as DNA, the CDR3 is TGCAGCGTTAAGCAACTAGCGGTACAGTATTTT. It specifies CSVKQLAVQYF.

This clonotype was picked up many times. CDR3 nucleotides: TGCAGCGTCCACGACAGGGATCAAGAGACCCAGTACTTC. As protein: CSVHDRDQETQYF. The chain links TRBV29-1 to TRBJ2-5, with TRBD1 matching over 7 bases. The V segment lost 6 bases and the J segment 2 bases; nucleotides outside the gene matches: 6. Germline loops: CDR1 SQVTM, CDR2 ANQGSEA. This CDR3 has 13 amino acids.

This clonotype came up many times. This sequence joins TRBV5-1 and TRBJ2-1, with 7 positions matching TRBD2. CDR1 and CDR2 (germline): SGHRS, YFSETQ. V shed 1 base, J shed 0 bases, and the junction held 4 bases outside the gene matches. The CDR3 extends over 16 amino acids. The CDR3 DNA follows: TGCGCCAGCAGCTTGTGGGGCGGGAGCTCCTACAATGAGCAGTTCTTC. As protein: CASSLWGGSSYNEQFF.

This chain links TRBV30 with TRBJ1-4, with 9 bases fitting TRBD1. The CDR3 is made up of 14 amino acids. Germline trimming cut 4 bases from V and 4 bases from J; bases unmatched to any gene: 4. CDR1 and CDR2 from the germline V gene are GTSNPN and SVGIG (reference sequence). CDR3 DNA: TGTGCCTGGAATTCGGGACAGGGTAATGAAAAACTGTTTTTT. The encoded protein is CAWNSGQGNEKLFF.

The chain joins TRBV6-2 or TRBV6-3 to TRBJ2-7, with 7 positions matching TRBD1. The CDR3 is 13 residues long. Germline trimming cut 4 bases from V and 6 bases from J; bases unmatched to any gene: 6. CDR1 MNHEY and CDR2 SVGEGT come from the germline V gene. The CDR3 loop is CASSFDRVGEQYF. The CDR3 DNA reads as TGTGCCAGCAGTTTCGACAGGGTAGGCGAGCAGTACTTC.

This clonotype was observed many times. V and J are TRBV4-1 and TRBJ1-4; maybe TRBD1 (6 bases). Germline CDR1 MGHRA, CDR2 YSYEKL. This CDR3 region has 16 residues. The ends were cut back, 2 bases at V and 5 bases at J, with 15 bases in the middle. Here the CDR3 reads CASSQPGQYQNEKLFF. Here the CDR3 DNA reads TGCGCCAGCAGCCAACCCGGACAGTACCAAAATGAAAAACTGTTTTTT.

This clonotype was observed a handful of times. The chain recombines TRBV7-9 with TRBJ2-3; 8 bases fit TRBD2. V gave up 0 bases and J gave up 2 bases; unmatched junction bases: 7. Germline-derived CDR1 and CDR2 are SEHNR and FQNEAQ (reference sequence). This CDR3 region has 17 residues. The CDR3 here is CASSLAIQRENTDTQYF. Written as DNA, the CDR3 is TGTGCCAGCAGCTTAGCGATTCAGCGGGAGAACACAGATACGCAGTATTTT.

The chain joins TRBV10-3 to TRBJ2-7, with D hard to call. The V end lost 0 bases, the J end lost 2 bases, and 14 bases lay between the germline ends. There are 16 residues in the CDR3. Germline CDR1 ENHRY, CDR2 SYGVKD. CDR3 residues: CAISESQLARPYEQYF. The CDR3 DNA follows: TGTGCCATCAGTGAGTCGCAGCTGGCACGTCCCTACGAGCAGTACTTC.

This clonotype was seen a few times. The genes are TRBV11-1 and TRBJ2-7; D remains ambiguous. V was clipped by 3 bases and J by 6 bases, with 9 bases between them. Looked up from germline, CDR1 is SGHAT and CDR2 is FQDESV (reference sequence). The CDR3 is 12 residues long. The CDR3 here is CASSFWSGEQYF. CDR3 nucleotides: TGTGCCAGCAGCTTCTGGAGTGGCGAGCAGTACTTC.

Only a few counts were recorded for this clonotype. The chain uses TRBV3-1 and TRBJ2-5; D perhaps matches TRBD1 (6 bases). Trimming left V 6 bases short and J 5 bases short, with 22 bases between. Germline values: CDR1 LGHDT, CDR2 YNNKEL (reference sequence). The CDR3 extends over 16 amino acids. The CDR3 reads CASRGLGHLVGETQYF. As DNA, the CDR3 is TGTGCCAGCAGGGGCTTGGGACATCTCGTCGGGGAGACCCAGTACTTC.

The chain uses TRBV4-2 and TRBJ2-1; 9 nucleotides match TRBD2. J lost 3 bases, V lost 5 bases, and 8 bases had no gene match. Germline CDR1 is LGHNA and CDR2 is YNFKEQ. CDR3 length: 16 residues. CDR3 coding DNA: TGTGCCAGCAGCAAGGGGCTAGCGGGGAACTACAATGAGCAGTTCTTC. Protein: CASSKGLAGNYNEQFF.

The sample holds a few counts of this clonotype. V and J are TRBV7-2 and TRBJ2-3; D uncertain. Germline CDR1 reads SGHTA; CDR2 reads FQGNSA. The length of the CDR3 is 14 residues. V was trimmed by 1 base and J by 4 bases, leaving 9 bases between them. For the CDR3, the DNA is TGTGCCAGCAGCTTAGTCCTAGTCGCAGATACGCAGTATTTT. Residues: CASSLVLVADTQYF.

This clonotype was seen many times. The chain joins TRBV6-5 to TRBJ1-1; D is uncertain. V was trimmed by 5 bases and J by 7 bases, leaving 11 bases between them. The CDR3 consists of 12 residues. The germline CDR1 and CDR2 sequences are MNHEY and SVGAGI. The CDR3 loop is CASSRRHHEAFF. CDR3 coding DNA: TGTGCCAGCAGTCGGAGGCACCATGAAGCTTTCTTT.

The gene calls are TRBV29-1 and TRBJ2-7, with TRBD1 matching 7 bases. The CDR3 runs to 12 residues. Germline CDR1 is SQVTM and CDR2 is ANQGSEA. V was pared by 8 bases and J by 6 bases, with 10 bases of the junction left unmatched. The CDR3 DNA is TGCAGCATTGGACAGGAATCCCCCGAGCAGTACTTC. Protein: CSIGQESPEQYF.

On this clonotype: Here the CDR3 omits its conserved ending phenylalanine or tryptophan, so a read error is the likely source. This chain joins TRBV29-1 and TRBJ2-7; TRBD1 matches 8 bases. Trimming took 6 bases from V and 1 from J; bases not matched to a gene: 8. Germline-derived CDR1 and CDR2 are SQVTM and ANQGSEA. The CDR3 contains 14 residues. The CDR3 DNA sequence: TGCAGCGTAGGCTTGGGACAGGTATCCTACGAGCAGTACTCC. As protein: CSVGLGQVSYEQYS.

The genes are TRBV5-5 and TRBJ1-2; D unclear. With 5 bases removed from V and 4 bases from J, the gap between germline ends came to 9 bases. This CDR3 is built from 12 residues. The germline gives CDR1 SGHKS, CDR2 YYEKEE (reference sequence). The CDR3, as DNA: TGTGCCAGCAGGGACTTTCTCTATGGCTACACCTTC. Residues: CASRDFLYGYTF.

The chain combines TRBV30 with TRBJ2-3, with a weak D call TRBD2 (5 bases). Trimming shortened V by 1 base and J by 8 bases, and 16 bases separated the two germline ends. The CDR3 runs to 14 residues. Germline V gene sequence: CDR1 GTSNPN, CDR2 SVGIG (reference sequence). CDR3 in DNA: TGTGCCTGGAGTGGAAGGACTGCGGTGGTTACGCAGTATTTT. Its protein product is CAWSGRTAVVTQYF.

This clonotype has a handful of counts. V gene TRBV15 combines with J gene TRBJ1-1; D is possibly TRBD1 (6 bases). Germline values: CDR1 LNHNV, CDR2 YYDKDF (reference sequence). V gave up 6 bases and J gave up 5 bases, with 22 bases separating them. The CDR3 is made up of 16 amino acids. DNA for the CDR3: TGTGCCACCAGTTGGTCTCGGGGGGCAAGGTGGACTGAAGCTTTCTTT. This gives the protein CATSWSRGARWTEAFF. The whole variable domain, remainder taken from reference TRBV15 and TRBJ1-1, is DAMVIQNPRYQVTQFGKPVTLSCSQTLNHNVMYWYQQKSSQAPKLLFHYYDKDFNNEADTPDNFQSRRPNTSFCFLDIRSPGLGDTAMYLCATSWSRGARWTEAFFGQGTRLTVV.